The next 10 T cell receptor beta chains were all read from a single sample in a study of cytomegalovirus exposure and HLA in healthy donors. PCR used 60 Vbeta primers and 13 Jbeta primers. Using immunoSEQ multiplex PCR, the repertoire was profiled, and TCRdb retains in-frame clones only, with some absent. The sample holds around 140,000 clones, about 74% seen once. The source material was PBMCs. The receptors shown here come from a man aged 40-49 years in good health and CMV-seropositive.

The chain is built from TRBV5-1 and TRBJ2-6; possibly TRBD1 for D (6 bases). Trimming took 6 bases from V and 0 from J, leaving 13 bases between them. The CDR3 spans 16 residues. Germline lookup yields CDR1 SGHRS and CDR2 YFSETQ. CDR3 sequence: CASKPGQSSGANVLTF. DNA of the CDR3: TGCGCCAGCAAACCGGGACAAAGCTCTGGGGCCAACGTCCTGACTTTC. Full variable domain (outside the CDR3, taken from reference TRBV5-1 and TRBJ2-6): KAGVTQTPRYLIKTRGQQVTLSCSPISGHRSVSWYQQTPGQGLQFLFEYFSETQRNKGNFPGRFSGRQFSNSRSEMNVSTLELGDSALYLCASKPGQSSGANVLTFGAGSRLTVL.

The chain couples TRBV5-1 to TRBJ2-2, with 9 positions matching TRBD1. V shed 0 bases and J 1 base; nucleotides not matched to a gene: 4. Germline V gene data show CDR1 as SGHRS and CDR2 as YFSETQ. The CDR3 is 17 amino acids. The CDR3 here is CASSLEATGGNTGELFF. The CDR3 nucleotides read TGCGCCAGCAGCTTGGAAGCGACAGGGGGGAACACCGGGGAGCTGTTTTTT. Supplemented by reference TRBV5-1 and TRBJ2-2, the full variable domain reads KAGVTQTPRYLIKTRGQQVTLSCSPISGHRSVSWYQQTPGQGLQFLFEYFSETQRNKGNFPGRFSGRQFSNSRSEMNVSTLELGDSALYLCASSLEATGGNTGELFFGEGSRLTVL.

This clone has a single count. The junction and the germline gene differ at one end; a read error may be behind it. Written as DNA, the CDR3 is TGTGCCAGCAGCTACCAACCGGGACAGAACACTCAAGCTTTCTTT. This translates into CASSYQPGQNTQAFF. J is TRBJ1-1 and V is TRBV5-6; 7 bases align to TRBD1. Germline CDR1 reads SGHDT; CDR2 reads YYEEEE. The CDR3 totals 15 residues.

With regard to this clone: A far bigger clonotype differs at one base, so this is likely a read error. This sample also contains other DNA sequences that code for the same CDR3. The DNA of the CDR3 is TGTGCCAGTAGTATAGAAGGTAGCGGGAGTGTAGGCGAACAGTACTTC. The encoded protein is CASSIEGSGSVGEQYF. The J gene is TRBJ2-7, the V gene TRBV19; 9 bases match TRBD2. J gave up 10 bases and V 0 bases, and 13 bases lay outside the gene matches. Germline loops: CDR1 LNHDA, CDR2 SQIVND (reference sequence). This CDR3 is built from 16 residues.

This clone was recorded once. The J gene is TRBJ1-5, the V gene TRBV7-6; a weak D match, TRBD1 (6 bases). Germline V gene data show CDR1 as SGHVS and CDR2 as FNYEAQ. The CDR3 sequence is 16 residues long. V was clipped by 1 base and J by 2 bases, with 12 bases between them. The CDR3 region is CASSLDGGGRNQPQHF. The DNA of the CDR3 is TGTGCCAGCAGCTTAGATGGGGGCGGACGCAATCAGCCCCAGCATTTT. Drawing the rest from reference TRBV7-6 and TRBJ1-5, the complete variable domain is GAGVSQSPRYKVTKRGQDVALRCDPISGHVSLYWYRQALGQGPEFLTYFNYEAQQDKSGLPNDRFSAERPEGSISTLTIQRTEQRDSAMYRCASSLDGGGRNQPQHFGDGTRLSIL.

The rearrangement uses TRBV9 and TRBJ1-2; 10 nucleotides line up with TRBD1. The trim removed 3 bases at V and 2 bases at J, leaving 4 bases unmatched. The CDR3 loop spans 15 amino acids. Germline V gene sequence: CDR1 SGDLS, CDR2 YYNGEE. This chain's CDR3 is CASSARQGANYGYTF. DNA of the CDR3: TGTGCCAGCAGCGCCCGACAGGGGGCAAACTATGGCTACACCTTC.

This sequence joins TRBV5-1 and TRBJ2-1, with D possibly matching TRBD1 (6 bases). The CDR3 consists of 13 residues. Looked up from germline, CDR1 is SGHRS and CDR2 is YFSETQ. Trimming removed 3 bases at V and 5 bases at J, with 9 bases between. CDR3 DNA sequence: TGCGCCAGCAGCTGGGGGCCTGACAATGAGCAGTTCTTC. As protein: CASSWGPDNEQFF. Drawing the rest from reference TRBV5-1 and TRBJ2-1, the complete variable domain is KAGVTQTPRYLIKTRGQQVTLSCSPISGHRSVSWYQQTPGQGLQFLFEYFSETQRNKGNFPGRFSGRQFSNSRSEMNVSTLELGDSALYLCASSWGPDNEQFFGPGTRLTVL.

The V gene is TRBV2, the J gene TRBJ2-7; possibly TRBD1 for D (6 bases). The CDR3 totals 15 residues. V lost 7 bases and J 2 bases, leaving 18 bases between the germline ends. Germline V gene sequence: CDR1 SNHLY, CDR2 FYNNEI. CDR3 sequence reads: CASIMGARGTYEQYF. The CDR3 DNA follows: TGTGCCAGCATCATGGGGGCCAGGGGCACCTACGAGCAGTACTTC.

This clone was counted once. An end of the junction does not agree with germline; a read error may underlie this. The rearrangement links TRBV7-9 to TRBJ1-4; 10 nucleotides agree with TRBD1. The germline V gene has CDR1 SEHNR and CDR2 FQNEAQ (reference sequence). The length of the CDR3 is 15 residues. CDR3 residues: CSSSGDRGRNEKLFF. The CDR3 DNA follows: TGTTCCAGCAGCGGGGACAGGGGTCGGAATGAAAAACTGTTTTTT.

The chain links TRBV10-3 to TRBJ1-2; no clear D. V dropped 10 bases and J dropped 8 bases, with 14 bases sitting between them. The length of the CDR3 is 11 residues. Per germline, CDR1 ENHRY and CDR2 SYGVKD. The CDR3 loop reads CATQDLWGYTF. CDR3 in DNA: TGTGCCACCCAGGATCTTTGGGGCTACACCTTC.